Listed here are 19 T cell receptor beta chains from one sample, sequenced in a study of blood T cell repertoires in COVID-19. The assay was immunoSEQ multiplex PCR, and TCRdb's table has in-frame clones only and misses some. The sample yields 100,000 to 150,000 clones, around 85% seen once. The sequenced sample consisted of peripheral blood. The receptor set was obtained from an elderly woman with COVID-19, enrolled during active disease.

DNA for the CDR3: TGTGCCAGCAGCCAACAGGGGTCTGGGACCCAGTACTTC. It encodes CASSQQGSGTQYF. The chain uses TRBV7-3 and TRBJ2-5; TRBD1 matches at 7 bases. V shed 5 bases, J shed 7 bases, and the junction held 7 bases outside the gene matches. The CDR3 covers 13 residues. CDR1 and CDR2 from the germline V gene are SGHTA and FQGTGA.

The chain carries TRBV7-9 and TRBJ1-2; maybe TRBD1 (6 bases). V gave up 5 bases and J gave up 5 bases, with 15 bases separating them. Germline CDR1 SEHNR, CDR2 FQNEAQ (reference sequence). The CDR3 runs 14 residues. CDR3 nucleotide sequence: TGTGCCAGCAGCGATCGACAGGAAAATTATGGCTACACCTTC. This sequence encodes CASSDRQENYGYTF.

The chain joins TRBV25-1 to TRBJ1-2, with D possibly TRBD1 on 6 matching bases. V was trimmed by 6 bases and J by 6 bases, leaving 23 bases between them. The CDR3 spans 16 residues. The V gene's germline CDR1 is MGHDK and CDR2 SYGVNS. CDR3 DNA sequence: TGTGCCAGCAGCGATCCCCTGACAGGAGCCCTGCATGGCTACACCTTC. It is translated as CASSDPLTGALHGYTF.

The chain links TRBV5-1 to TRBJ1-4; D is perhaps TRBD1 (5 bases). Per the germline V gene, CDR1 is SGHRS and CDR2 is YFSETQ. This CDR3 has 15 amino acids. With 0 bases removed from V and 7 bases from J, the gap between germline ends came to 13 bases. CDR3 protein: CASSLGSGGGEKLFF. The CDR3 DNA reads as TGCGCCAGCAGCTTGGGGTCCGGGGGTGGTGAAAAACTGTTTTTT.

The chain joins TRBV7-2 to TRBJ2-7, with D tentatively TRBD2 (5 bases). The CDR3 loop spans 14 amino acids. V was clipped by 4 bases and J by 5 bases, with 15 bases between them. Germline values: CDR1 SGHTA, CDR2 FQGNSA. The CDR3 loop is CASSSREGPHEQYF. CDR3 coding DNA: TGTGCCAGCAGCTCGAGGGAAGGGCCCCACGAGCAGTACTTC.

The rearrangement uses TRBV19 and TRBJ2-4, with 10 nucleotides matching TRBD1. The CDR3 has 14 residues. Germline-derived CDR1 and CDR2 are LNHDA and SQIVND (reference sequence). Trimming took 9 bases from V and 6 from J; bases not matched to a gene: 8. CDR3 coding DNA: TGTGCCAGCAGCCCGGACAGGGGGTCAAACATTCAGTACTTC. This codes for CASSPDRGSNIQYF.

The chain carries TRBV6-6 and TRBJ1-3; D gene unclear. The CDR3 is 15 amino acids. The germline V and J ends were trimmed by 2 bases and 3 bases, with 11 bases remaining between them. Germline CDR1 reads MNHNY; CDR2 reads SVGAGI (reference sequence). The CDR3 DNA reads TGTGCCAGCAGTTACGCGGAATCCGGTGGAAACACCATATATTTT. Translated, it gives CASSYAESGGNTIYF.

J is TRBJ1-2 and V is TRBV28; D unclear. V was cut by 3 bases and J by 4 bases, with 6 bases left in between. CDR1 is MDHEN and CDR2 is SYDVKM in the germline V gene. The CDR3 has 12 residues. The CDR3 here is CASSFSSYGYTF. CDR3 sequence (DNA): TGTGCCAGCAGTTTTAGCTCCTATGGCTACACCTTC.

V and J are TRBV5-5 and TRBJ1-5, with D unresolved. Trimming stripped 1 base from V and 2 bases from J, with 16 bases between. This CDR3 contains 17 residues. Looked up from germline, CDR1 is SGHKS and CDR2 is YYEKEE (reference sequence). The CDR3 protein is CASSLFLVLFGNQPQHF. For the CDR3, the DNA is TGTGCCAGCAGCTTGTTTTTAGTTCTTTTTGGCAATCAGCCCCAGCATTTT.

V usage is TRBV12-3 or TRBV12-4 and J usage is TRBJ2-5; 7 bases align to TRBD2. CDR3 size: 12 residues. Trimming removed 8 bases from V and 8 bases from J; junction bases left unmatched: 8. The CDR3 DNA reads TGTGCCAGCGGGGGGGTTAGGAGAACCCAGTACTTC. This sequence encodes CASGGVRRTQYF.

The gene calls are TRBV6-5 and TRBJ1-1; 8 bases align to TRBD1. The CDR3 covers 12 residues. The V and J ends lost 8 bases and 2 bases, in that order; junction bases with no gene match: 1. CDR1 and CDR2 from the germline V gene are MNHEY and SVGAGI. CDR3 DNA sequence: TGTGCCAGCGGACAGGGTAACACTGAAGCTTTCTTT. It is translated as CASGQGNTEAFF.

This chain links TRBV11-2 with TRBJ2-2; 8 nucleotides agree with TRBD2. J was trimmed by 7 bases and V by 1 base; bases with no gene match: 11. The CDR3 runs to 17 residues. Germline CDR1 and CDR2: SGHAT and FQNNGV. The CDR3 DNA is TGTGCCAGCAGCTTAGTTGCGGGAGGCGGATCGGGCGGGGAGCTGTTTTTT. Its protein product is CASSLVAGGGSGGELFF.

This chain uses TRBV4-2 with TRBJ2-1, with 8 bases that match TRBD1. Germline CDR1 and CDR2: LGHNA and YNFKEQ. The CDR3 length is 18 residues. Trimming cost V 0 bases and J 1 base; bases outside gene matches: 8. The CDR3 nucleotides are TGTGCCAGCAGCCAAGATCTCCGGACAGGGCCATCCTACAATGAGCAGTTCTTC. Translated: CASSQDLRTGPSYNEQFF.

This sequence joins TRBV6-5 and TRBJ1-6; 7 positions agree with TRBD1. The CDR3 spans 13 residues. CDR1 and CDR2 (germline): MNHEY, SVGAGI. This CDR3 is CALTGDYNSPLHF. CDR3 bases: TGTGCGCTTACAGGGGACTATAATTCACCCCTCCACTTT.

The chain carries TRBV5-6 and TRBJ1-3, with no clear D. V lost 2 bases, J lost 1 base, and 7 bases lay in between. The CDR3 contains 14 residues. Looked up from germline, CDR1 is SGHDT and CDR2 is YYEEEE. The CDR3 DNA follows: TGTGCCAGCAGCTTTCAGGCTTCTGGAAACACCATATATTTT. Protein product: CASSFQASGNTIYF.

This chain joins TRBV5-6 and TRBJ2-7; 9 bases line up with TRBD1. This CDR3 is built from 15 residues. After removal of 2 bases from V and 6 bases from J, the junction contained 9 bases not matched to a gene. The germline V gene encodes CDR1 SGHDT and CDR2 YYEEEE. The CDR3 sequence: CASSFLPGQGAEQYF. CDR3 nucleotides: TGTGCCAGCAGCTTCCTTCCGGGACAGGGAGCCGAGCAGTACTTC.

The chain carries TRBV23-1 and TRBJ2-7; 14 bases line up with TRBD2. TRBV23-1 is an ORF, with its function uncertain. The CDR3 has 17 amino acids. Unmatched junction bases numbered 10, after V lost 3 bases and J lost 6 bases. CDR3 nucleotide sequence: TGCGCCAGCAGTCAGAGGGGACTAGCGGGAGTTCTGGTCGAGCAGTACTTC. Translation: CASSQRGLAGVLVEQYF.

Here the CDR3 reads CASSPGRRGPYNEQFF. CDR3 DNA sequence: TGTGCCAGCAGCCCGGGGCGGAGGGGACCCTACAATGAGCAGTTCTTC. The rearrangement links TRBV7-8 to TRBJ2-1; D is perhaps TRBD2 (6 bases). This CDR3 has 16 amino acids. The V and J ends lost 5 bases and 2 bases respectively, with 16 bases between them. Germline V CDR1 and CDR2: SGHVS, FQNEAQ.

The chain carries TRBV19 and TRBJ2-2; 12 nucleotides match TRBD2. Trimming at V came to 5 bases and at J to 4 bases, leaving 5 bases not matched to a gene. Germline-derived CDR1 and CDR2 are LNHDA and SQIVND (reference sequence). The CDR3 extends over 16 amino acids. CDR3 amino acids: CASSVLAGGPTGELFF. In DNA form, the CDR3 reads TGTGCCAGTAGTGTCCTAGCGGGAGGGCCCACCGGGGAGCTGTTTTTT.